This TCR beta chain comes out of a study of blood T cell repertoires in COVID-19. Across the study: Researchers got acute and convalescent COVID-19 samples from the United States, Italy and Spain.

Profiling relied on immunoSEQ multiplex PCR, and the TCRdb table lists in-frame clones only, not all of them. Of 140,000 or so clones in the sample, around 80% were seen once. The V end lost 4 bases, the J end lost 5 bases, and 15 bases lay between the germline ends. This CDR3 is built from 14 residues. Germline V gives CDR1 SGDLS, CDR2 YYNGEE. The receptor comes from an older man who had recovered from COVID-19. The chain couples TRBV9 to TRBJ2-5; tentatively, D is TRBD2 (6 bases). Sequencing was performed on peripheral blood. The CDR3 is CASSPGGRGETQYF. For the CDR3, the DNA is TGTGCCAGCAGCCCTGGAGGGCGTGGGGAGACCCAGTACTTC.